The rows below give T cell receptor beta chains drawn from one sample of a study of blood T cell repertoires in COVID-19. Generated by immunoSEQ multiplex PCR, the TCRdb table keeps only in-frame clones and is missing some. The sample has 150,000 to 200,000 clones, 82% seen once. Material: peripheral blood. These receptors originate from a woman in her forties with COVID-19, enrolled during active disease. CDR3s include the opening cysteine and the closing phenylalanine or tryptophan.

v_gene | CDR3aa
TRBV7-2 | CASSLSVGGAGQETQYF
TRBV30 | CAWRGSDYSNQPQHF
TRBV18 | CASSPQGSNQPQHF
TRBV6-5 | CASSYSLGQTYGYTF
TRBV5-6 | CASSSGVVGNTIYF
TRBV6-5 | CATCLAGGAGELFF
TRBV5-1 | CASSFTGTSGDEQYF
TRBV19 | CASRERTGGNNEQFF
TRBV7-9 | CASSLGRDSLTDTQYF
TRBV27 | CASSFNGRGDQPQHF
TRBV28 | CASSITVATNEKLFF
TRBV9 | CASSVGGQETQYF
TRBV9 | CASSPEGRGHEKLFF
TRBV3-1/TRBV3-2 | CASSTPRRGAGYGYTF
TRBV7-3 | CASSLTGSTSEQFF
TRBV28 | CASSHDDRRQDDF
TRBV3-1/TRBV3-2 | CASSQVFGEQYF
TRBV7-8 | CASSLAGTSGYNEQFF
TRBV6-6 | CASSYSQRTENKQFF
TRBV11-2 | CASSLAGNMNTEAFF
TRBV4-2 | CASSSRLAGTETQYF
TRBV3-1/TRBV3-2 | CASRGQGRDTQYF
TRBV5-4 | CASRAQGRPGANVLTF
TRBV18 | CASSPPSGITEQFF
TRBV19 | CASSSRGFTGELFF
TRBV6-6 | CASSPYNEQFF
TRBV27 | CASSLRQARELFF
TRBV29-1 | CSVEKQASGSFEQYF
TRBV5-4 | CASQREGPDTQYF
TRBV5-4 | CASNNGLGTSGDEQYF
TRBV7-8 | CASSPVVTQTTNYGYTF
TRBV12-3/TRBV12-4 | CASSSQVFHEQFF
TRBV27 | CASSQLRGVQNNNEQFF
TRBV6-5 | CASSYFGREESYTF
TRBV19 | CASSMAGSGNTIYF
TRBV6-1 | CASSEAVLAGVDEQFF
TRBV10-3 | CASTGTGVGGYTF
TRBV6-5 | CASSYLTGRNSPLHF
TRBV6-6 | CASSSTGTGPITIYF
TRBV7-2 | CASSLSGSLEQYF